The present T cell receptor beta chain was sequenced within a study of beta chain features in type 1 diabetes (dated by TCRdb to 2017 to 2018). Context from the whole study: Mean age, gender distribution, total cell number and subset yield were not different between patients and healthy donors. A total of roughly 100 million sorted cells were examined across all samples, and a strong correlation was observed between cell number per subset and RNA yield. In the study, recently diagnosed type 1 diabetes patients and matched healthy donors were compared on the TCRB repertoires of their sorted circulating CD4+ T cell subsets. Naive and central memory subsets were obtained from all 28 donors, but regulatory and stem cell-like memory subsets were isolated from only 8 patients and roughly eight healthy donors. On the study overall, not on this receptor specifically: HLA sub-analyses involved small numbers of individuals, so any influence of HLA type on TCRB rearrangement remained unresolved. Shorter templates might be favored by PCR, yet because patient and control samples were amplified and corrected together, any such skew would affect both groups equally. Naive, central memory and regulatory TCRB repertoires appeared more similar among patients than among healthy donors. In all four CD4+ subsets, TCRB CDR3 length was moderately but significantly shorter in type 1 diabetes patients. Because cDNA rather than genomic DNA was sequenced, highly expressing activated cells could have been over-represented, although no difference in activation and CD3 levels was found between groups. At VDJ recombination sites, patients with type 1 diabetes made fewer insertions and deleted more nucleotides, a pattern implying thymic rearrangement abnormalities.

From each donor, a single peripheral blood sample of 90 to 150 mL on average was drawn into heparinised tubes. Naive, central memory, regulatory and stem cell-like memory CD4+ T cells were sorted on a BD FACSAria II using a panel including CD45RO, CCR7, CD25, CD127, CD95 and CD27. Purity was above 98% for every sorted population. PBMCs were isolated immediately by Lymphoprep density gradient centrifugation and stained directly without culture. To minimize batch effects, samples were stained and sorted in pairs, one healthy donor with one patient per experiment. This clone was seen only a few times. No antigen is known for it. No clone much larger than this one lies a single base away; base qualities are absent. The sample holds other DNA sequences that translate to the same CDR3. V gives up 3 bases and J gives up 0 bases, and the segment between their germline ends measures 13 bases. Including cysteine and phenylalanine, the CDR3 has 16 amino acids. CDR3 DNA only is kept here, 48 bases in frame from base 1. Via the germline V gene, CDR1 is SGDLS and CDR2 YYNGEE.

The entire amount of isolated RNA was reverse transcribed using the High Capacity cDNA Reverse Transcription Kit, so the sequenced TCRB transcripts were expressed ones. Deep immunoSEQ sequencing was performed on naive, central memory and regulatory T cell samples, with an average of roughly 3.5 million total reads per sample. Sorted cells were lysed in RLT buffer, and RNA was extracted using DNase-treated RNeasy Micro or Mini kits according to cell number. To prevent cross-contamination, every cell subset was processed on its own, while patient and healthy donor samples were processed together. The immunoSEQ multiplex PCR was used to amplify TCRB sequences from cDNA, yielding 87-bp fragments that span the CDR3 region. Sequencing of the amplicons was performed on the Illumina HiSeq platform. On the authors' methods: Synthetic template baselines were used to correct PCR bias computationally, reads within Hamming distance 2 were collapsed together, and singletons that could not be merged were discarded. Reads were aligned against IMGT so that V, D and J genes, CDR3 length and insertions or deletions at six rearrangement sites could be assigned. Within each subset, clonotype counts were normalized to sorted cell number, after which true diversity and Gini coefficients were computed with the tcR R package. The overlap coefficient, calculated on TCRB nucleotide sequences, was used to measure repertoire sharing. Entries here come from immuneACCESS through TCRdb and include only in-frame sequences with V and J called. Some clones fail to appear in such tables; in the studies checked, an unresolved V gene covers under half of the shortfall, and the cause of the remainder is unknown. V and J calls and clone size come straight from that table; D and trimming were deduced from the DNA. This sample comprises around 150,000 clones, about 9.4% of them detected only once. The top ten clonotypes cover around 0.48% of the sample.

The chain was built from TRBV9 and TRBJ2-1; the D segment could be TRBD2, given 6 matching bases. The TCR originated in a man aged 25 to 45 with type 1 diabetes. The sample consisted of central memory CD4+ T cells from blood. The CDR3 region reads CASSAVRGSSYNEQFF. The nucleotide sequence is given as TGTGCCAGCAGCGCGGTGCGGGGAAGCTCCTACAATGAGCAGTTCTTC.